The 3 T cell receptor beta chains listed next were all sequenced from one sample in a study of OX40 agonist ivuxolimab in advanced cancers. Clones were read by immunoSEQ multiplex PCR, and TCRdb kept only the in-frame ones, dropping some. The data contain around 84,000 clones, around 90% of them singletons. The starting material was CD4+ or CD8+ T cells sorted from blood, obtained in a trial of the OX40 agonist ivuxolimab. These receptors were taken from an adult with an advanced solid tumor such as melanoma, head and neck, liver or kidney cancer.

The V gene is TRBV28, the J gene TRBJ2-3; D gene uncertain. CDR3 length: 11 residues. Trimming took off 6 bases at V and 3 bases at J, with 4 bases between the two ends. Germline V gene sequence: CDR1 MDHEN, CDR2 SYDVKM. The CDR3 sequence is CASRGTDTQYF. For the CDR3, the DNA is TGTGCCAGCAGGGGGACAGATACGCAGTATTTT.

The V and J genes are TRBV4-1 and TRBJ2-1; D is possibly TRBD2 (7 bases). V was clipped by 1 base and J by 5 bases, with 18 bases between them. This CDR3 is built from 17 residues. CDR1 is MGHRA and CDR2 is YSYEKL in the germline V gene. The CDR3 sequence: CASSQASGGARDNEQFF. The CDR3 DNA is TGCGCCAGCAGCCAAGCGAGTGGGGGGGCTCGGGACAATGAGCAGTTCTTC.

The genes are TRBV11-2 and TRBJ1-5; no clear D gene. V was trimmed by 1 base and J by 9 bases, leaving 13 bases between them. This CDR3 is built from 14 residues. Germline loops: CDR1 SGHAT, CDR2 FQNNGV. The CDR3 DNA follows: TGTGCCAGCAGCTTAGCCCCCCCCGAGGGGCCCCAGCATTTT. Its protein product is CASSLAPPEGPQHF.